This is a list of T cell receptor beta chains from one sample in a study of vaccination and CD4 T cells after COVID-19. Their cognate antigens are unknown. TCRdb re-derived calls from the PCR reads in MiXCR, one entry per CDR3 protein. This table has around 4,500 distinct CDR3 sequences, about 35% appearing once. Sample: CD4+ T cells from blood, cultured in vitro. The receptors originated from a human donor in good health. Each CDR3 is given with its conserved first and last residue. The order of the fields is D gene, J gene, V gene, clone size, CDR3 protein, CDR3 DNA. D genes are given only for firm matches. Only some rows state a clone size, as once, few, many or a class for expanded clones.

D: -; J: TRBJ1-1; V: TRBV7-3; size: few; CDR3: CASSLGGTSNTEAFF; DNA: TGTGCCAGCAGCTTAGGGGGAACGAGTAACACTGAAGCTTTCTTT
D: TRBD1; J: TRBJ1-2; V: TRBV30; size: large; CDR3: CAWTPGGNYGYTF; DNA: TGTGCCTGGACCCCAGGGGGCAACTATGGCTACACCTTC
D: -; J: TRBJ1-1; V: TRBV5-1; size: -; CDR3: CASSLAGGRKLPGTEAFF; DNA: TGCGCCAGCAGCTTGGCCGGGGGCCGCAAGCTCCCGGGAACTGAAGCTTTCTTT
D: -; J: TRBJ1-1; V: TRBV5-1; size: few; CDR3: CASSPGGGTEAFF; DNA: TGCGCCAGCAGCCCTGGGGGGGGAACTGAAGCTTTCTTT
D: TRBD2; J: TRBJ2-1; V: TRBV6-1; size: -; CDR3: CASSGTSGGADEQFF; DNA: TGTGCCAGCAGTGGGACTAGCGGGGGGGCGGATGAGCAGTTCTTC
D: -; J: TRBJ1-1; V: TRBV20-1; size: -; CDR3: CSASGNTEAFF; DNA: TGCAGTGCTAGCGGGAACACTGAAGCTTTCTTT
D: -; J: TRBJ1-1; V: TRBV7-7; size: few; CDR3: CASSRNFATEAFF; DNA: TGTGCCAGCAGCCGAAACTTTGCCACTGAAGCTTTCTTT
D: -; J: TRBJ2-6; V: TRBV6-1; size: -; CDR3: CASSDQLSGANVLTF; DNA: TGTGCCAGCAGTGATCAGCTTTCTGGGGCCAACGTCCTGACTTTC
D: -; J: TRBJ1-2; V: TRBV2; size: few; CDR3: CASSGQSTNYGYTF; DNA: TGTGCCAGCAGTGGACAGAGTACTAACTATGGCTACACCTTC
D: -; J: TRBJ1-5; V: TRBV27; size: few; CDR3: CASSFTDSGNQPQHF; DNA: TGTGCCAGCAGTTTTACCGACAGTGGCAATCAGCCCCAGCATTTT
D: TRBD2; J: TRBJ2-5; V: TRBV5-8; size: -; CDR3: CASSPGSQGLQETQYF; DNA: TGTGCCAGCAGCCCCGGCTCGCAGGGACTACAAGAGACCCAGTACTTC
D: -; J: TRBJ1-3; V: TRBV20-1; size: -; CDR3: CSASGTYQQESGNTIYF; DNA: TGCAGTGCTAGCGGGACCTACCAACAAGAATCTGGAAACACCATATATTTT
D: TRBD1; J: TRBJ1-2; V: TRBV19; size: -; CDR3: CASSAGQDYGYTF; DNA: TGTGCCAGTAGCGCCGGACAGGATTATGGCTACACCTTC
D: -; J: TRBJ2-7; V: TRBV30; size: medium-sized; CDR3: CAWRGGAHEQYF; DNA: TGTGCCTGGAGAGGGGGGGCCCACGAGCAGTACTTC
D: -; J: TRBJ2-7; V: TRBV10-3; size: -; CDR3: CAISVGYEQYF; DNA: TGTGCCATCAGTGTCGGGTACGAGCAGTACTTC
D: -; J: TRBJ1-5; V: TRBV6-1; size: -; CDR3: CASAHEVRDQPLHF; DNA: TGTGCCAGCGCCCACGAGGTCAGAGACCAGCCCCTGCATTTT
D: TRBD1; J: TRBJ1-1; V: TRBV20-1; size: -; CDR3: CSAQGATEAFF; DNA: TGCAGTGCTCAGGGGGCCACTGAAGCTTTCTTT
D: -; J: TRBJ1-5; V: TRBV15; size: -; CDR3: CATSRDQQPQHF; DNA: TGTGCCACCAGCAGAGATCAGCAGCCCCAGCATTTT
D: TRBD2; J: TRBJ2-3; V: TRBV6-4; size: -; CDR3: CASSESGGADTQYF; DNA: TGTGCCAGCAGTGAAAGCGGGGGGGCAGATACGCAGTATTTT
D: TRBD1; J: TRBJ1-6; V: TRBV5-1; size: -; CDR3: CASSSLPTGLINSPLHF; DNA: TGCGCCAGCAGCTCCTTACCGACAGGGCTGATTAATTCACCCCTCCACTTT
D: -; J: TRBJ1-4; V: TRBV20-1; size: few; CDR3: CSARTEAEKLFF; DNA: TGCAGTGCCAGGACAGAAGCTGAAAAACTGTTTTTT
D: -; J: TRBJ1-5; V: TRBV6-1; size: -; CDR3: CASMDSLYLAQHF; DNA: TGTGCCAGCATGGACTCCCTTTATCTTGCCCAGCATTTT
D: TRBD1; J: TRBJ1-2; V: TRBV12-3/TRBV12-4; size: -; CDR3: CASSLTGPYGYTF; DNA: TGTGCCAGCAGTTTGACAGGGCCCTATGGCTACACCTTC
D: -; J: TRBJ1-2; V: TRBV12-3/TRBV12-4; size: -; CDR3: CASSLSLVRGYTF; DNA: TGTGCCAGCAGTTTAAGCTTAGTGCGGGGCTACACCTTC
D: TRBD1; J: TRBJ1-1; V: TRBV10-2; size: -; CDR3: CASGRTGRSTEAFF; DNA: TGCGCCAGCGGGAGGACAGGGAGGAGTACTGAAGCTTTCTTT
D: TRBD1; J: TRBJ2-2; V: TRBV2; size: -; CDR3: CASRTGPTGELFF; DNA: TGTGCCAGCAGGACAGGGCCCACCGGGGAGCTGTTTTTT
D: TRBD1; J: TRBJ2-1; V: TRBV24-1; size: -; CDR3: CATGQGAMDEQFF; DNA: TGTGCCACCGGACAGGGGGCAATGGATGAGCAGTTCTTC
D: TRBD1; J: TRBJ2-2; V: TRBV5-1; size: -; CDR3: CASRHGLQGDGELFF; DNA: TGCGCCAGCAGGCACGGGCTACAGGGGGACGGGGAGCTGTTTTTT